This TCR beta chain was identified during a study of blood T cells in healthy people across ages. The study's findings and limits: More naive CD4+ cells and higher diversity marked long-lived donors relative to aged donors. PBMCs were not sorted, which prevented a conclusive comparison of naive versus antigen-experienced cells.

This clonotype was seen a handful of times. Its antigen is undetermined. The junction does not match germline at one end; this may be a read error. The authors ran a second PCR of about 6 to 12 cycles using a sample-barcoded 5' primer and a J-beta primer mix. In TCRdb, the 5' RACE reads were re-called with MiXCR into one record per CDR3 protein. The sample shows about 1,500,000 distinct CDR3 sequences, 28% of them seen only once. The CDR3 contains 14 residues. CDR1 is SGHRS, CDR2 YFSETQ, per germline. Sequencing was carried out using blood. The rearrangement joins TRBV5-1 to TRBJ1-2, with unresolved D. This receptor was identified in a woman aged 25-40 years in good health. Here the CDR3 reads CTSSPAAENYGYTF. CDR3 nucleotides: TGCACCAGCAGCCCCGCGGCAGAAAACTATGGCTACACCTTC.